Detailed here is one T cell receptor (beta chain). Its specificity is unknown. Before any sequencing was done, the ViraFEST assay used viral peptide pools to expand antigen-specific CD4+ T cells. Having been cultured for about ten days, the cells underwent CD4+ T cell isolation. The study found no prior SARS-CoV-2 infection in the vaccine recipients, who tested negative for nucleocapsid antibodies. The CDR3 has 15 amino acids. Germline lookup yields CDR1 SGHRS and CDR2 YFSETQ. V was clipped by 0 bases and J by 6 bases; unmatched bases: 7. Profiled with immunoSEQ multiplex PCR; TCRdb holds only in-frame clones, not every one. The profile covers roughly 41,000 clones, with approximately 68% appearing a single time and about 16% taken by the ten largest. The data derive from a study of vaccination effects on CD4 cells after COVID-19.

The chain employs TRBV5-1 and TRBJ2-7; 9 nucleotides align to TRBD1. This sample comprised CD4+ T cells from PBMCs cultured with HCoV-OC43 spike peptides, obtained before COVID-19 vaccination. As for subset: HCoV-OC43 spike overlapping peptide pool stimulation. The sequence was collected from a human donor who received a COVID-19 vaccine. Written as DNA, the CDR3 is TGCGCCAGCAGCTTGGCCGGTGACAGGGGGGGCGAGCAGTACTTC. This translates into CASSLAGDRGGEQYF.